The rows below give T cell receptor beta chains drawn from one sample of a study of early T cells in non-severe SARS-CoV-2 infection. TCRdb re-analysed the 5' RACE reads in MiXCR, keeping a single row per CDR3 protein. The table includes tens of thousands of distinct CDR3 sequences, 9% to 15% detected once. The sequencing sample was made of whole blood. The receptors shown here come from an adult who was a healthcare worker with PCR-confirmed SARS-CoV-2 infection or an uninfected control (not recorded which). Each CDR3 is given with its conserved first and last residue. The order of the fields is CDR3 DNA, CDR3 protein, D gene, J gene, V gene, clone size. D genes are given only for firm matches. Clone size is not always given. Where it is, it says once, few, many or a class for expanded clones.

TGTGCCAGCAGTTTAGTTGCGGGGAACGCCTACGAGCAGTACTTC | CASSLVAGNAYEQYF | . | TRBJ2-7 | TRBV27 | .
TGCAGTGCTAGTGGTGGCAGGAGCAATCAGCCCCAGCATTTT | CSASGGRSNQPQHF | . | TRBJ1-5 | TRBV20-1 | .
TGTGCCAGCAGCCTGGGGACAAGAGCGAATCATGGGGAGACCCAGTACTTC | CASSLGTRANHGETQYF | . | TRBJ2-5 | TRBV9 | many
TGCGCCAGCAGCCCTGACAGCGACTATGGCTACACCTTC | CASSPDSDYGYTF | . | TRBJ1-2 | TRBV5-1 | .
TGCAGCGTTGTTGTTGGTGAGCTCTATGGCTACACCTTC | CSVVVGELYGYTF | . | TRBJ1-2 | TRBV29-1 | few
TGTGCCACCAGTGATACTCAATTGACCGGGGAGCTGTTTTTT | CATSDTQLTGELFF | . | TRBJ2-2 | TRBV24-1 | few
TGTGCCAGCCATATGACAGGATATACTGAAGCTTTCTTT | CASHMTGYTEAFF | . | TRBJ1-1 | TRBV2 | few
TGTGCCAGCAGCTTTGGACAGACTCACTCAACTAATGAAAAACTGTTTTTT | CASSFGQTHSTNEKLFF | . | TRBJ1-4 | TRBV11-1 | many
TGCAGTGCTAGGCAGCTCTCTGGGTCAGATACGCAGTATTTT | CSARQLSGSDTQYF | . | TRBJ2-3 | TRBV20-1 | few
TGTGCCAGCAGCCAAGGAGACAGAGTTTACGAGCAGTACTTC | CASSQGDRVYEQYF | . | TRBJ2-7 | TRBV3-1 | many
TGTGCCAGCAGCTTAGTACTAGCGGGAGGCCTCGAGCAGTACTTC | CASSLVLAGGLEQYF | TRBD2 | TRBJ2-7 | TRBV7-9 | .
TGCAGTGCGAGAGACAGGGGGTTGGAGACCCAGTACTTC | CSARDRGLETQYF | TRBD1 | TRBJ2-5 | TRBV20-1 | few
TGTGCCAGCAGCCGAGGACTAGCGGAGGTCACAGATACGCAGTATTTT | CASSRGLAEVTDTQYF | TRBD2 | TRBJ2-3 | TRBV7-6 | many
TGTGCCAGCAGCTTAACTCCGGGAAGTGGATTTGGGCAGTACTTC | CASSLTPGSGFGQYF | . | TRBJ2-7 | TRBV7-3 | few
TGCAGCGTTGAAGATGGATCAGGTTTCAGTGGCTACACCTTC | CSVEDGSGFSGYTF | . | TRBJ1-2 | TRBV29-1 | .
TGTGCCATCAGGAAGACAGGGAACACTGAAGCTTTCTTT | CAIRKTGNTEAFF | . | TRBJ1-1 | TRBV10-3 | .
TGTGCCAGCAGTGAATGGAGGGGCACCGGGGAGCTGTTTTTT | CASSEWRGTGELFF | . | TRBJ2-2 | TRBV6-1 | once
TGTGCCAGCAGTAGGCAGGGCTTTTGGGGGTATAATTCACCCCTCCACTTT | CASSRQGFWGYNSPLHF | . | TRBJ1-6 | TRBV27 | .
TGTGCCAGCAGTGGAACACAGGGTCAAGAGACCCAGTACTTC | CASSGTQGQETQYF | . | TRBJ2-5 | TRBV2 | many
TGCAGTGCTAGGGTCACAGATACGCAGTATTTT | CSARVTDTQYF | . | TRBJ2-3 | TRBV20-1 | many
TGCAGCGTTGGGCAGGGTTCCTACGAGCAGTACTTC | CSVGQGSYEQYF | . | TRBJ2-7 | TRBV29-1 | .
TGCAGTGCTAGTTTATTCGGGACTAGCGGAATCTACGAGCAGTACTTC | CSASLFGTSGIYEQYF | TRBD2 | TRBJ2-7 | TRBV20-1 | .
TGTGCCAGCAGCTCCCGAGGGCGAGCGGGAGCTACATATGAGCAGTTCTTC | CASSSRGRAGATYEQFF | TRBD2 | TRBJ2-1 | TRBV11-1 | .
TGTGCCAGCAGCCCAGACAGGGGCGCTACGGGGGAGCAGTTCTTC | CASSPDRGATGEQFF | TRBD1 | TRBJ2-1 | TRBV7-6 | .
TGTGCCAGCAGTTTCTCGGGATCTGGAAACACCATATATTTT | CASSFSGSGNTIYF | . | TRBJ1-3 | TRBV12-3/TRBV12-4 | .
TGTGCCAGCAGTTACCGACAGGGGAACCAGCCCCAGCATTTT | CASSYRQGNQPQHF | TRBD1 | TRBJ1-5 | TRBV6-6 | many
TGTGCCACCAGCAGATCCGGAAGCGGGAGCCCCCAGGGTGAGCAGTTCTTC | CATSRSGSGSPQGEQFF | TRBD2 | TRBJ2-1 | TRBV15 | few
TGTGCCAGCACCAGTGCGGGACTAGCAGACACCGGGGAGCTGTTTTTT | CASTSAGLADTGELFF | TRBD2 | TRBJ2-2 | TRBV2 | few
TGTGCCAGCAGCCAGACCTGGAGTACGCAGTATTTT | CASSQTWSTQYF | . | TRBJ2-3 | TRBV12-3/TRBV12-4 | .